This TCR beta chain was captured in a study of blood T cell repertoires in COVID-19. Study at large: There were acute and convalescent COVID-19 samples, and they came from the United States, Italy and Spain.

Germline V lookup: CDR1 SGDLS, CDR2 YYNGEE. CDR3 size: 14 residues. V gave up 4 bases and J gave up 6 bases; unmatched junction bases: 6. Measured with immunoSEQ multiplex PCR; TCRdb has only the in-frame clones, and not every one. The data hold roughly 200,000 clones, with 75% to 90% observed a single time. The sample comprised PBMCs or T cells enriched from blood (not recorded which). This receptor was obtained from a man between 40 and 49 years old who had recovered from COVID-19. V gene TRBV9 combines with J gene TRBJ1-5, with 8 bases fitting TRBD1. The CDR3 here is CASSPRGLGQPQHF. Written as DNA, the CDR3 is TGTGCCAGCAGCCCCAGGGGGCTTGGTCAGCCCCAGCATTTT.